This T cell receptor (beta chain) was sequenced for a study of molecular identifiers for immune sequencing clone quantification. Study information: With replicates, the RNA of roughly 20,000 or 100,000 naive CD8 cells was split five ways and four were sequenced.

Study-wide findings and caveats: Under 1% of molecules in naive cells, but over 97% of effector molecules, belonged to clones above 20 RNA copies. Investigators reportedly could detect spiked Jurkat TCR RNA from one cell among 980,000 or so naive cells.

CDR3 length: 20 amino acids. Germline trimming cut 3 bases from V and 2 bases from J; bases unmatched to any gene: 11. Germline loops: CDR1 SGHVS, CDR2 FQNEAQ. This clonotype appeared many times. Its antigen is unknown. In preparing bulk TCR libraries, previously described methods and listed TCR primers were used. TCRdb re-called the PCR reads through MiXCR, storing one row per CDR3 protein. The table records 30,000 to 40,000 distinct CDR3 sequences, about 20% of them present only once. The chain uses TRBV7-8 and TRBJ2-6, with 12 bases aligning to TRBD1. The sample taken for sequencing was naive CD8+ T cells from blood, with Jurkat cell RNA spiked in. Subset meaning: FACS-sorted CD8+CD4-CCR7+CD45RA+ naive T cells. This TCR derives from a human donor in good health. Some libraries in this study had Jurkat cell RNA spiked in. The CDR3 nucleotides read TGTGCCAGCAGCTTCCCGGGACAGGGGGCGTTAACTACTGGGGCCAACGTCCTGACTTTC. This encodes CASSFPGQGALTTGANVLTF.